This T cell receptor beta chain was documented in a study of T cells after yellow fever vaccination. This clonotype turned up a few times. Its antigen is unidentified. Study-level results: Sorted repertoires could include abundant contaminating clonotypes from bulk cells. Boosting was followed by the reappearance of most primary-vaccination clones (roughly 96% CD4, around 86% CD8). It was a weaker secondary response, yet one that peaked faster, at day 5 versus 15.

TCRdb reprocessed the 5' RACE reads via MiXCR and lists one record per CDR3 protein. The table includes hundreds of thousands of distinct CDR3 sequences, roughly 9.4% detected once. The receptor comes from a man between 18 and 35 years old who received the YFV17D yellow fever vaccine. The sequencing here drew on PBMCs, taken on the day of the first yellow fever vaccination.

The CDR3 protein is CASSLGEQYF. The CDR3 bases are TGTGCCAGCAGCTTGGGAGAGCAGTACTTC. V is TRBV11-2 and J is TRBJ2-7; D gene uncertain. The germline CDR1 and CDR2 sequences are SGHAT and FQNNGV. The CDR3 loop spans 10 amino acids. V lost 3 bases, J lost 7 bases, and 4 bases lay in between.